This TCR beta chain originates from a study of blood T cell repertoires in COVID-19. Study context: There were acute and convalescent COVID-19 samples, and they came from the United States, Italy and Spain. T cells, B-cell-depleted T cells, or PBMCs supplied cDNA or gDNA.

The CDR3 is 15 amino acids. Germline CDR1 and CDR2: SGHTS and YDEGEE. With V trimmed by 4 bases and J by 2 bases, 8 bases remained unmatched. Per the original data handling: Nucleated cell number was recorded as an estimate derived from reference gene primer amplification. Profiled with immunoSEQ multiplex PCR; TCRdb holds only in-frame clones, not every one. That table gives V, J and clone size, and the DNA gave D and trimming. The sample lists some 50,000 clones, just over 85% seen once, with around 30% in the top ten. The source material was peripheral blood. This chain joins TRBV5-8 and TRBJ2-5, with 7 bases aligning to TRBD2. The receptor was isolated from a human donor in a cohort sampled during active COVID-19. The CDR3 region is CASSKWNGGQETQYF. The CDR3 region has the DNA TGTGCCAGCAGCAAATGGAACGGGGGGCAAGAGACCCAGTACTTC.